A selection of T cell receptor beta chains follows, all from one sample in a study of cytotoxic CD8 clonotypes in ibrutinib-treated CLL. Here immunoSEQ multiplex PCR was the method, and the copy in TCRdb shows in-frame clones only, minus some. This sample has around 40,000 clones, with 71% found just once. Source: PBMCs, taken at disease progression, from a patient treated with ibrutinib. The source of these receptors is a human donor with chronic lymphocytic leukemia. CDR3s include the opening cysteine and the closing phenylalanine or tryptophan. The D gene is left open where the match is weak.

>.|TRBV9
CASSVVPGVSGNTIYF
>.|TRBV27
CASSLQGSVGGRNYGYTF
>TRBD1|TRBV5-1
CASSFDRGPGNTIYF
>TRBD2|TRBV29-1
CSGAGLAGGRTYEQYF
>.|TRBV7-8
CASSDSTSNEKLFF
>.|TRBV28
CASRGDVSEGYTF
>.|TRBV21-1
CASSKGGRVNSPLHF
>TRBD2|TRBV6-1
CASSATTSAYEQYF
>.|TRBV6-5
CASSYSYYQETQYF
>.|TRBV6-1
CASSRHGPNGNEQFF
>.|TRBV4-1
CASSQDRGASANTGELFF
>TRBD2|TRBV11-2
CASSLDRLAGGRWDTQYF
>.|TRBV29-1
CSVDRGLHTEAFF
>.|TRBV9
CASSPAMGGRYGYTF
>.|TRBV2
CASGSRHGGNTIYF
>.|TRBV19
CASTLSGTRGTWGYTF
>.|TRBV7-6
CASSLVGGQSLYNEQFF
>.|TRBV6-5
CASIPNREDTEAFF
>TRBD1|TRBV7-9
CASSLGSSAGGETQYF
>.|TRBV6-1
CASSETRTSGNTIYF
>TRBD1|TRBV29-1
CSVIRQGGTDTQYF
>.|TRBV7-8
CASSPSPSYGYTF
>TRBD1|TRBV7-8
CASSLGTGADSPLHF
>.|TRBV6-6
CASSFRAGNNQPQHF
>.|TRBV6-6
CASSYSGSEGYEQYF
>.|TRBV27
CANPGQSLFTEAFF
>.|TRBV19
CASSISVYGYTF
>.|TRBV5-1
CASSLYGGQEQFF
>TRBD1|TRBV7-6
CASSQGVGTDTQYF
>.|TRBV11-1
CASSSITDTQYF
>.|TRBV6-5
CASSSRTGAYEQYF
>TRBD1|TRBV5-8
CASSPTGGSGANVLTF
>.|TRBV5-6
CASSLERAGANVLTF
>TRBD1|TRBV23-1
CASSQSWAPGTGVLETQYF
>TRBD1|TRBV7-9
CASGETGARNEQYF
>TRBD2|TRBV27
CASSLGTSGGYEQYF
>.|TRBV6-1
CASRPDGSSYEQYF
>.|TRBV7-8
CASSFGPTNEQFF